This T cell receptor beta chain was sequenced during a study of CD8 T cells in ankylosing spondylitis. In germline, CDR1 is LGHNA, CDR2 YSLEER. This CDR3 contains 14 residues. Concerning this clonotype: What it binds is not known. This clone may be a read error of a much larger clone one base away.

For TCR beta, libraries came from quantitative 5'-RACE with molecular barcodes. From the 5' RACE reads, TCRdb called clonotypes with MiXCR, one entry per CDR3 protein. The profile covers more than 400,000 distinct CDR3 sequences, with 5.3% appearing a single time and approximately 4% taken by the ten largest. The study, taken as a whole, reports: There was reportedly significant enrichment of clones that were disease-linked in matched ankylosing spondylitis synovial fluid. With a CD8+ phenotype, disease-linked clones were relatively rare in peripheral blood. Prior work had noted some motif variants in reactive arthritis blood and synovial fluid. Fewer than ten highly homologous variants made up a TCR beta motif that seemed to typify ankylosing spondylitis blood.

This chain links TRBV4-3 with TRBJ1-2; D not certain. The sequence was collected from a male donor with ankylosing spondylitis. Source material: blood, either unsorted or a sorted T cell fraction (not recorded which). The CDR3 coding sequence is TGCGCCAGGAGCCAAGACGACACTTACTATGGCTACACCTTC. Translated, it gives CARSQDDTYYGYTF.